A selection of T cell receptor beta chains follows, all from one sample in a study of identical twins. Each CDR3 protein is one row after TCRdb ran MiXCR on the 5' RACE reads. The profile covers 350,000 to 450,000 distinct CDR3 sequences, with about 18% appearing a single time and approximately 12% taken by the ten largest. Input material: naive T cells sorted from blood. The origin of the receptors is a man aged 50 to 59 in good health. The CDR3 runs from the conserved cysteine through the conserved F or W. A D gene is named only where the DNA matches it firmly. Rows may omit the clone size; those that give it use once, few, many or a size class.

TRBV7-9	TRBD2	TRBJ2-1	many	CASSLESGGAREFF	TGTGCCAGCAGCTTAGAAAGCGGGGGGGCCCGGGAGTTCTTC
TRBV7-9	.	TRBJ2-1	few	CASSPLHYNEQFF	TGTGCCAGCAGCCCCCTTCACTACAATGAGCAGTTCTTC
TRBV7-9	.	TRBJ1-5	.	CASSLKNQPQHF	TGTGCCAGCAGCTTAAAGAATCAGCCCCAGCATTTT
TRBV3-1	TRBD2	TRBJ2-3	few	CASSQVLAGDTDTQYF	TGTGCCAGCAGCCAAGTTCTCGCGGGGGACACAGATACGCAGTATTTT
TRBV6-1	TRBD2	TRBJ2-7	.	CASSSGLALYEQYF	TGTGCCAGCAGCTCAGGACTAGCTCTTTACGAGCAGTACTTC
TRBV20-1	.	TRBJ2-1	few	CSARAGSIDNEQFF	TGCAGTGCTAGAGCCGGGTCGATCGACAATGAGCAGTTCTTC
TRBV20-1	.	TRBJ2-5	.	CSARRTAETQYF	TGCAGTGCTAGAAGGACCGCCGAGACCCAGTACTTC
TRBV20-1	.	TRBJ1-5	few	CSARDARLRNQPQHF	TGCAGTGCTAGAGATGCCCGACTCAGGAATCAGCCCCAGCATTTT
TRBV20-1	TRBD1	TRBJ2-7	many	CSARDRTRSYEQYF	TGCAGTGCTCGGGACAGGACTCGCTCCTACGAGCAGTACTTC
TRBV7-9	.	TRBJ2-1	many	CASSPGMNCSRNEQFF	TGTGCCAGCAGCCCCGGGATGAACTGCTCACGCAATGAGCAGTTCTTC
TRBV4-2	TRBD2	TRBJ2-2	once	CASSQLAGRGHGELFF	TGTGCCAGCAGCCAACTAGCGGGGAGGGGACACGGGGAGCTGTTTTTT
TRBV19	TRBD1	TRBJ1-6	many	CASSRDRNNSPLHF	TGTGCCAGCAGCCGGGACAGGAATAATTCACCCCTCCACTTT
TRBV5-1	TRBD1	TRBJ1-2	few	CASSLETGGNYGYTF	TGCGCCAGCAGCTTGGAGACAGGGGGCAACTATGGCTACACCTTC
TRBV11-2	.	TRBJ2-1	few	CASSLAVGPGEQFF	TGTGCCAGCAGCTTAGCGGTCGGCCCGGGGGAGCAGTTCTTC
TRBV5-1	.	TRBJ2-1	many	CASSLADSYNEQFF	TGCGCCAGCAGCTTGGCCGACTCCTACAATGAGCAGTTCTTC
TRBV20-1	.	TRBJ1-1	few	CSASLNREVAFF	TGCAGTGCTAGTTTAAACAGGGAGGTAGCTTTCTTT
TRBV2	.	TRBJ1-4	.	CASSLQGGGYNEKLFF	TGTGCCAGCAGTCTACAGGGTGGGGGTTATAATGAAAAACTGTTTTTT
TRBV6-2/TRBV6-3	TRBD1	TRBJ2-1	many	CASSRTGGWNEQFF	TGTGCCAGCAGTAGGACAGGGGGCTGGAATGAGCAGTTCTTC
TRBV6-6	.	TRBJ1-1	.	CASRQGHEEAFF	TGTGCCAGCAGGCAGGGGCACGAGGAAGCTTTCTTT
TRBV5-4	.	TRBJ2-6	.	CASSLKVTGFNSGANVLTF	TGTGCCAGCAGCTTGAAGGTCACAGGGTTTAACTCTGGGGCCAACGTCCTGACTTTC
TRBV4-2	.	TRBJ2-1	few	CASSRRLVFEGEQFF	TGTGCCAGCAGCCGAAGACTAGTATTTGAAGGCGAGCAGTTCTTC
TRBV5-1	.	TRBJ1-4	few	CASSPNRPTNEKLFF	TGCGCCAGCAGCCCAAACAGACCAACTAATGAAAAACTGTTTTTT
TRBV7-8	.	TRBJ2-1	.	CASSQDQWNEQFF	TGTGCCAGCAGCCAGGACCAGTGGAATGAGCAGTTCTTC
TRBV3-1	.	TRBJ2-2	few	CASSPTGTSLTGELFF	TGTGCCAGCAGCCCGACCGGGACATCGTTAACCGGGGAGCTGTTTTTT
TRBV7-2	TRBD2	TRBJ2-1	many	CASSLPAGVNNEQFF	TGTGCCAGCAGCTTGCCAGCGGGGGTCAACAATGAGCAGTTCTTC
TRBV4-3	.	TRBJ1-1	many	CASSQDASLNTEAFF	TGCGCCAGCAGCCAAGACGCCAGCCTGAACACTGAAGCTTTCTTT
TRBV3-1	TRBD2	TRBJ2-5	.	CASSQGRLAGVQETQYF	TGTGCCAGCAGCCAAGGACGTCTAGCGGGGGTTCAAGAGACCCAGTACTTC
TRBV10-1	.	TRBJ1-2	.	CASSDPGTYGYTF	TGCGCCAGCAGTGATCCGGGGACCTATGGCTACACCTTC
TRBV5-1	.	TRBJ1-2	many	CASSLGQPPGGYGYTF	TGCGCCAGCAGCTTAGGACAGCCCCCCGGGGGCTATGGCTACACCTTC
TRBV7-2	.	TRBJ2-1	.	CASSYPPLLSYNEQFF	TGTGCCAGCAGCTACCCACCTCTACTCTCCTACAATGAGCAGTTCTTC